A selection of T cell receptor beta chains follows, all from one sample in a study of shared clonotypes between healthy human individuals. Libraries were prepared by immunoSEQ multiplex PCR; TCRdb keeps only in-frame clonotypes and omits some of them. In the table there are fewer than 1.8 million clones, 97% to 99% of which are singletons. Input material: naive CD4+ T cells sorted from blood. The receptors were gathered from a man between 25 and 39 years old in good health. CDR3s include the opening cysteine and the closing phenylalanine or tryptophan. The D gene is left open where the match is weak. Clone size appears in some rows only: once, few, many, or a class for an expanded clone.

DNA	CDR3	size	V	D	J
TGTGCCAGCAGTAGTCAGTATGGCTACACCTTC	CASSSQYGYTF	once	TRBV28	-	TRBJ1-2
TGTGCAAGTCGCCTTGTGACGACGCTATTGCCAGAGACCCAGTACTTC	CASRLVTTLLPETQYF	-	TRBV12-2	-	TRBJ2-5
TGTGCCTCCCGGGGCGGGGGAATCTCCTACGAGCAGTACTTC	CASRGGGISYEQYF	-	TRBV6-6	TRBD2	TRBJ2-7
TGTGCCAGCAGCAAGACGGTGATGTGGAGCAATCAGCCCCAGCATTTT	CASSKTVMWSNQPQHF	-	TRBV5-6	-	TRBJ1-5
TGTGCCAGCAGCTCGGGGACAGCGATGATTTCGTACGAGCAGTACTTC	CASSSGTAMISYEQYF	once	TRBV7-8	TRBD1	TRBJ2-7
TGTGCCAGCAGTTACGGGGGAGTTCCCTACAATGAGCAGTTCTTC	CASSYGGVPYNEQFF	-	TRBV27	-	TRBJ2-1
TGTGCCAGCAGCTCAGGGGCGGCTAATGAAAAACTGTTTTTT	CASSSGAANEKLFF	-	TRBV5-4	-	TRBJ1-4
TGCGCCAGCGGTAGAGACTCAGGGAGCGGGGAGCTGTTTTTT	CASGRDSGSGELFF	once	TRBV5-1	-	TRBJ2-2
TGTGCCAGTATGTGGGACAGGGGTGGATCGAACTATGGCTACACCTTC	CASMWDRGGSNYGYTF	-	TRBV19	TRBD1	TRBJ1-2
TGTGCCAGCAGTCAAGGGACTAGCGGAAACAATGAGCAGTTCTTC	CASSQGTSGNNEQFF	-	TRBV6-5	TRBD2	TRBJ2-1
TGTGCCAGCGGGGGGTTATTACACATCAGCCAGCCCCAGCATTTT	CASGGLLHISQPQHF	-	TRBV6-6	-	TRBJ1-5
TGTGCCAGCAGCTTAGGATCACGGGCGGCCACCGGGGAGCTGTTTTTT	CASSLGSRAATGELFF	once	TRBV7-6	-	TRBJ2-2
TGTGCCAGCAGTTACTCGCTAGCGAACACAGATACGCAGTATTTT	CASSYSLANTDTQYF	once	TRBV6-5	-	TRBJ2-3
TGTGCCAGCAGAACCTGGGGACAGGGAGCCTACAATGAGCAGTTCTTC	CASRTWGQGAYNEQFF	-	TRBV11-2	TRBD1	TRBJ2-1
TGTGCCACCAGCGTCCGTAGCCCGAACACCGGGGAGCTGTTTTTT	CATSVRSPNTGELFF	-	TRBV15	-	TRBJ2-2
TGTGCCAGCAGTGACCCACAGGGGGGGACCTACGAGCAGTACTTC	CASSDPQGGTYEQYF	-	TRBV25-1	-	TRBJ2-7
TGTGCCATCAAGGGTGGGACGTCTACCTACGAGCAGTACTTC	CAIKGGTSTYEQYF	-	TRBV28	-	TRBJ2-7
TGTGCCAGCTCACCGGGCGTCGGAGATTACTCGGAGCAGTACTTC	CASSPGVGDYSEQYF	-	TRBV18	-	TRBJ2-7
TGTGCCAGCAGTGAATATCGACAGCCTCTGGGTGAAGCTTTCTTT	CASSEYRQPLGEAFF	-	TRBV25-1	-	TRBJ1-1
TGCGCCAGCAGCAGCCGGGACGGCTACACCGGGGAGCTGTTTTTT	CASSSRDGYTGELFF	-	TRBV5-1	-	TRBJ2-2
TGTGCCAGCAGGCGCGGAGGACTGAACACTGAAGCTTTCTTT	CASRRGGLNTEAFF	once	TRBV28	-	TRBJ1-1
TGTGCTAGCAGCGCCGTACAGGGACCCGGAACCCAGTACTTC	CASSAVQGPGTQYF	-	TRBV7-7	-	TRBJ2-5
TGTGCCATCAGTGAAATCGAAGAGACCCAGTACTTC	CAISEIEETQYF	-	TRBV10-3	-	TRBJ2-5
TGTGCCAGCAGCTTAGGGACATTCCAAGAGACCCAGTACTTC	CASSLGTFQETQYF	-	TRBV7-2	-	TRBJ2-5
TGTGCCAGCGGTAGGGACAGGGAAGAGACCCAGTACTTC	CASGRDREETQYF	once	TRBV2	TRBD1	TRBJ2-5
TGCAGCGTTGAGGGACAGGGAAAAGAGACCCAGTACTTC	CSVEGQGKETQYF	-	TRBV29-1	TRBD1	TRBJ2-5
TGCGCCAGCAGCTTGGCTAGGGTTCCCCACAATGAGCAGTTCTTC	CASSLARVPHNEQFF	-	TRBV5-1	-	TRBJ2-1
TGTGCCAGCAGAGAGGCGGGAGGGCCGGTTGAGCAGTTCTTC	CASREAGGPVEQFF	-	TRBV6-6	TRBD2	TRBJ2-1
TGTGCCAGCAGTTTTTCGGTACTTAGCACAGATACGCAGTATTTT	CASSFSVLSTDTQYF	-	TRBV27	-	TRBJ2-3
TGTGCCAGCAGTTACTCCCAGAAGTTAAACACTGAAGCTTTCTTT	CASSYSQKLNTEAFF	-	TRBV6-6	-	TRBJ1-1
TGTGCCAGCAGCCAGGGACCCCGGACCAACACCGGGGAGCTGTTTTTT	CASSQGPRTNTGELFF	-	TRBV7-2	-	TRBJ2-2
TGTGCCAGCAGTCCATTTTTAGCGGGAGCACGCGAGCAGTACTTC	CASSPFLAGAREQYF	-	TRBV6-5	TRBD2	TRBJ2-7
TGCGCCAGCAGCTTGGTGGGCCTCCCTAATGAAAAACTGTTTTTT	CASSLVGLPNEKLFF	-	TRBV5-1	-	TRBJ1-4
TGTGCCAGCAGCTTAGATGGTTTTGGGCGGGAGAGGGAATCCTACGAGCAGTACTTC	CASSLDGFGRERESYEQYF	-	TRBV11-2	TRBD2	TRBJ2-7
TGCGCCAGCAGACTAGACACCCTTTTGGCCGGGGAGCTGTTTTTT	CASRLDTLLAGELFF	-	TRBV10-2	-	TRBJ2-2
TGTGCCACCCGTGAGCGACCCAACACCGGGGAGCTGTTTTTT	CATRERPNTGELFF	-	TRBV10-3	-	TRBJ2-2
TGTGCCAGCAGCGGTAAGGGACGATTGGGGGGAAATCAGCCCCAGCATTTT	CASSGKGRLGGNQPQHF	-	TRBV5-6	-	TRBJ1-5
TGTGCCAGCTCACAAGATACTCAGGGTATCAATGAAAAACTGTTTTTT	CASSQDTQGINEKLFF	-	TRBV18	-	TRBJ1-4
TGTGCCAGCTCACCTGCCCCTACAGGGAGCCAAGAGACCCAGTACTTC	CASSPAPTGSQETQYF	-	TRBV18	-	TRBJ2-5
TGTGCCAGCAGCGTAGGGAGCCTCTCCTACAATGAGCAGTTCTTC	CASSVGSLSYNEQFF	-	TRBV9	-	TRBJ2-1
TGCGCCAGCAGCCCCGGGCGTGGAGACACTGGGGCCAACGTCCTGACTTTC	CASSPGRGDTGANVLTF	-	TRBV4-1	-	TRBJ2-6
TGTGCCAGCAGCCATGTTGTTCAGAACGGGAGAGTTTATTTCGAGCAGTACTTC	CASSHVVQNGRVYFEQYF	-	TRBV14	-	TRBJ2-7
TGTGCCAGCAGTGACGAGGGGTTAAGGTCCAATGAGCAGTTCTTC	CASSDEGLRSNEQFF	-	TRBV2	-	TRBJ2-1
TGTGCCAGCAGCCAGGGAACCTACGAGCAGTACTTC	CASSQGTYEQYF	-	TRBV5-6	-	TRBJ2-7
TGCGCCAGCAGCTTAGTAAGACAGGGCGGCTACGAGCAGTACTTC	CASSLVRQGGYEQYF	-	TRBV5-1	TRBD1	TRBJ2-7
TGTGCCAGTAGTTCTGGACCCTCGGGAGTGGAGACCCAGTACTTC	CASSSGPSGVETQYF	once	TRBV19	-	TRBJ2-5
TGTGCCAGCAAATCCAGCCCGACGAGCTCCTACGAGCAGTACTTC	CASKSSPTSSYEQYF	-	TRBV2	-	TRBJ2-7
TGTGCCAGCCCCGGGGACCCATCGGATACGCAGTATTTT	CASPGDPSDTQYF	-	TRBV21-1	-	TRBJ2-3
TGTGCCAGCAGCTTGGGGCAGATAGGGAACACTGAAGCTTTCTTT	CASSLGQIGNTEAFF	-	TRBV5-5	-	TRBJ1-1
TGTGCCAGCAGCTTGGTGGGCCGAGGCTCTGGAAACACCATATATTTT	CASSLVGRGSGNTIYF	-	TRBV5-4	-	TRBJ1-3
TGTGCCAGCATCTACTCTTCGTTACAGGCTGAAGCTTTCTTT	CASIYSSLQAEAFF	-	TRBV5-6	-	TRBJ1-1
TGTGCCAGCAGTTCTGGACTAGCGGGAGGAATCCAGGGCACAGATACGCAGTATTTT	CASSSGLAGGIQGTDTQYF	-	TRBV27	TRBD2	TRBJ2-3
-	CASSLVRRAEQYF	-	TRBV5-1	-	TRBJ2-7
TGTGCCAGCAACCCCAGGAGGGCCGGGAACACCGGGGAGCTGTTTTTT	CASNPRRAGNTGELFF	-	TRBV5-4	-	TRBJ2-2
TGTGCCAGCGGCAACAGGGGGCGTGAAAACTATGGCTACACCTTC	CASGNRGRENYGYTF	few	TRBV6-6	TRBD1	TRBJ1-2
TGCGCCAGCAGCTCGCGACTATCTGGCTACAATGAGCAGTTCTTC	CASSSRLSGYNEQFF	-	TRBV4-1	-	TRBJ2-1
TGCGCCAGCAGCAAGACAGGGATTACGGAGCAGTACTTC	CASSKTGITEQYF	-	TRBV5-1	TRBD1	TRBJ2-7